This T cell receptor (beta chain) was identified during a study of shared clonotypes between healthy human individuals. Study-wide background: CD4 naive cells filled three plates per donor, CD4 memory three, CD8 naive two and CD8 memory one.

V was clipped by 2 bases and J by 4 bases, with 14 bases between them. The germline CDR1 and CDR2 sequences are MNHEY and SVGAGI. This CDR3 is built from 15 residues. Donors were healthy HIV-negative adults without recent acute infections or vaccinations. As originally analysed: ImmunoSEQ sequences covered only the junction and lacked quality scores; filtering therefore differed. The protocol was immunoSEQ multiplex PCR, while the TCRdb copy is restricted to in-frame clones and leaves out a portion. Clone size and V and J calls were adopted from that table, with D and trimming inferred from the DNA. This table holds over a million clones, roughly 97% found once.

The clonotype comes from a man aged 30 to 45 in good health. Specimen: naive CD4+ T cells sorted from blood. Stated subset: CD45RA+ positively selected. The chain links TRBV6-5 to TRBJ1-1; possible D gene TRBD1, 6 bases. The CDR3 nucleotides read TGTGCCAGCAGTTACATGGGGGGGCGCGGCACTGAAGCTTTCTTT. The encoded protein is CASSYMGGRGTEAFF.